This TCR beta chain was captured in a study of immune cell composition in non-small cell lung cancer. Sequenced by immunoSEQ multiplex PCR; TCRdb stores in-frame clones only, minus some. Of 1,500 to 2,000 clones listed, over 60% are singletons. This CDR3 is built from 12 residues. J was trimmed by 9 bases and V by 3 bases; bases with no gene match: 4. From germline, CDR1 is SGDLS and CDR2 YYNGEE. The gene calls are TRBV9 and TRBJ2-3; 7 nucleotides line up with TRBD2. The clonotype originates from a human donor with non-small cell lung cancer. The source material was lung tumor tissue. The CDR3 reads CASSGDYLTQYF. Written as DNA, the CDR3 is TGTGCCAGCAGCGGGGACTATTTAACGCAGTATTTT.